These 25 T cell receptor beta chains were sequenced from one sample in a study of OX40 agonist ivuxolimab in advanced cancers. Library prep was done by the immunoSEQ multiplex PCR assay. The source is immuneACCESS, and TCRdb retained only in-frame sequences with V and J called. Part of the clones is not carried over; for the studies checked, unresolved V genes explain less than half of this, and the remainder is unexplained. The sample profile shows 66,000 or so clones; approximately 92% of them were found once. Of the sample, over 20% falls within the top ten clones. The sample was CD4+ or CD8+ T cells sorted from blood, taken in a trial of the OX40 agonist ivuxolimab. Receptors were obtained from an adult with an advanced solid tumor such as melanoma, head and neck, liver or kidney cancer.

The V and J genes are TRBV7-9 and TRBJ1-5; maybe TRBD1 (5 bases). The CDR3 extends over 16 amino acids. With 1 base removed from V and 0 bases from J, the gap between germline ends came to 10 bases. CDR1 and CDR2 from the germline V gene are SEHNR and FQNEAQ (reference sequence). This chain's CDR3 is CASSLVRVDSNQPQHF. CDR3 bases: TGTGCCAGCAGCTTAGTCAGGGTGGATAGCAATCAGCCCCAGCATTTT.

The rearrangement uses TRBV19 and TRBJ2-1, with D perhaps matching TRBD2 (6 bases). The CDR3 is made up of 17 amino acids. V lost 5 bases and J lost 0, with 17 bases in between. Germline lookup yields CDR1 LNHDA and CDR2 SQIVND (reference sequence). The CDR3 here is CASSAQLAVNSYNEQFF. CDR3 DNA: TGTGCCAGTAGTGCCCAATTAGCGGTGAACTCCTACAATGAGCAGTTCTTC.

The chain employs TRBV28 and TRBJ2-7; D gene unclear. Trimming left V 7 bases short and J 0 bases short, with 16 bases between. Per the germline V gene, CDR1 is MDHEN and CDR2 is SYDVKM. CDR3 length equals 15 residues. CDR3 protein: CASNLGVGASYEQYF. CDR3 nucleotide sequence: TGTGCCAGCAACCTTGGGGTAGGAGCCTCCTACGAGCAGTACTTC.

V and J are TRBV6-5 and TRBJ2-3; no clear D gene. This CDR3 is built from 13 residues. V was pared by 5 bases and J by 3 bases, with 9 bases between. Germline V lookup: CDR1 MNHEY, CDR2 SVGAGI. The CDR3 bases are TGTGCCAGCAGTGCAATAGGGACAGATACGCAGTATTTT. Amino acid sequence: CASSAIGTDTQYF.

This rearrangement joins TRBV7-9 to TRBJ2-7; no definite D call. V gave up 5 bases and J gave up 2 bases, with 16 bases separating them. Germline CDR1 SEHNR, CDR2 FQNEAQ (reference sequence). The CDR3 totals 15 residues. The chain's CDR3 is CASSLRVSPAYEQYF. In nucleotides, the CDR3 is TGTGCCAGCAGCCTTCGAGTCAGTCCAGCCTACGAGCAGTACTTC.

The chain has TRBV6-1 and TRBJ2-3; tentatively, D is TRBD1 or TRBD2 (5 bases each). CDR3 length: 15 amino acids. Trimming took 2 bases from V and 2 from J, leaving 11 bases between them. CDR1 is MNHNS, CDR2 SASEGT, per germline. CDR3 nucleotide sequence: TGTGCCAGCAGTGAATCTATAGGGACCACAGATACGCAGTATTTT. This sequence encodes CASSESIGTTDTQYF.

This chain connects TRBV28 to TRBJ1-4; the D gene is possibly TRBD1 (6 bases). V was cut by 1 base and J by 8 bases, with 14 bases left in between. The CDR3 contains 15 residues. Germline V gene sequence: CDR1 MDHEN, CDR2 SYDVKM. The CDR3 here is CASSLSGVRLEKLFF. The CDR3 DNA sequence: TGTGCCAGCAGTTTATCAGGGGTCCGCTTAGAAAAACTGTTTTTT.

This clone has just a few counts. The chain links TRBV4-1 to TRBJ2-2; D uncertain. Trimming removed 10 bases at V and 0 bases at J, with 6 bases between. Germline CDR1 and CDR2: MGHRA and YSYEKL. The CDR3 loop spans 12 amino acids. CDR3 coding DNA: TGCGCCACACGGGCGAACACCGGGGAGCTGTTTTTT. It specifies CATRANTGELFF.

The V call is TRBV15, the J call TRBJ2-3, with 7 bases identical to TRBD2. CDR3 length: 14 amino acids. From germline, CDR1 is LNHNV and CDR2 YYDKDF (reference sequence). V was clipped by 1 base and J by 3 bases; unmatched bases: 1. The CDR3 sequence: CATSRAGGTDTQYF. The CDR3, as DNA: TGTGCCACCAGCAGAGCGGGAGGTACAGATACGCAGTATTTT.

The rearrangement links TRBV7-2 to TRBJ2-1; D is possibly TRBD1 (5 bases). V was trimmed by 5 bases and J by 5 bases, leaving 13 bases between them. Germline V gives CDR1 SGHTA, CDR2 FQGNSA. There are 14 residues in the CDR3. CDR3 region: CASSPQTEDNEQFF. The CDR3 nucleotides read TGTGCCAGCAGCCCGCAGACAGAGGACAATGAGCAGTTCTTC.

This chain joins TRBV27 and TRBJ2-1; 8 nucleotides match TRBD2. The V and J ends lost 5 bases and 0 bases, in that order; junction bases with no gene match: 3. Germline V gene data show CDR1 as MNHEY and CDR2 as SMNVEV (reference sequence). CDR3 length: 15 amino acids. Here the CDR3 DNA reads TGTGCCAGCAGTATACTAGCGGACTCCTACAATGAGCAGTTCTTC. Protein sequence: CASSILADSYNEQFF.

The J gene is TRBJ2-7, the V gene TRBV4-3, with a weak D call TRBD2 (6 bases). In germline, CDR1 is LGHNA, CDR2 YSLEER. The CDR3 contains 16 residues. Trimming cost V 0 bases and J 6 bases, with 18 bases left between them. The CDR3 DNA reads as TGCGCCAGCAGCCAAGATGGGTTGGGAAGGGGAGGCGAGCAGTACGTC. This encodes CASSQDGLGRGGEQYV.

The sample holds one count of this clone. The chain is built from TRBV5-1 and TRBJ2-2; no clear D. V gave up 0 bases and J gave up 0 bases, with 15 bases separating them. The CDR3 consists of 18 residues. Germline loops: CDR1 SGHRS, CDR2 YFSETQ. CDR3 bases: TGCGCCAGCAGCTTGGATTCCGGAGCCGTCGCGAACACCGGGGAGCTGTTTTTT. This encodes CASSLDSGAVANTGELFF.

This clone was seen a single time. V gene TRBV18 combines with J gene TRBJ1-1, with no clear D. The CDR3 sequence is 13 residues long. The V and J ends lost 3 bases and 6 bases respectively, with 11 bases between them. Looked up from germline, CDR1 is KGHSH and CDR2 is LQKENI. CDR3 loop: CASSPYQHSEAFF. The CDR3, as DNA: TGTGCCAGCTCACCCTATCAGCACTCTGAAGCTTTCTTT.

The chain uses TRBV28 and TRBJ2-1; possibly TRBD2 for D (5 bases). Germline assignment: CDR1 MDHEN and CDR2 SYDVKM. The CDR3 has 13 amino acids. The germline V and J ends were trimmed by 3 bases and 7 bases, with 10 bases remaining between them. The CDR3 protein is CASSFRGWNEQFF. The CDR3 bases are TGTGCCAGCAGTTTTCGCGGGTGGAATGAGCAGTTCTTC.

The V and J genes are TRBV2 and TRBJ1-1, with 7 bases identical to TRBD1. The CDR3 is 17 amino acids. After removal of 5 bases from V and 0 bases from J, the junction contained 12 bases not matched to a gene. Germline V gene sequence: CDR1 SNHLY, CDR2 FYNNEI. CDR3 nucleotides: TGTGCCAGCAGTAAACCCGGGAGGGGGCCGATGAACACTGAAGCTTTCTTT. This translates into CASSKPGRGPMNTEAFF.

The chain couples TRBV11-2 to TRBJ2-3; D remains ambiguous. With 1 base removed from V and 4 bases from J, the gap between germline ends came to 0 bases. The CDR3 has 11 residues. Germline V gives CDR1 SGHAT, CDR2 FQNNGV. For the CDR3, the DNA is TGTGCCAGCAGCTTAGCAGATACGCAGTATTTT. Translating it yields CASSLADTQYF.

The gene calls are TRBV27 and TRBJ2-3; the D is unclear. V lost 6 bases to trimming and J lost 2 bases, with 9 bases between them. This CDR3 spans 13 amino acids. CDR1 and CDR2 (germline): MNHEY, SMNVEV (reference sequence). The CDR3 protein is CASRIIDTDTQYF. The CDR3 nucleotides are TGTGCCAGCAGAATCATTGACACAGATACGCAGTATTTT.

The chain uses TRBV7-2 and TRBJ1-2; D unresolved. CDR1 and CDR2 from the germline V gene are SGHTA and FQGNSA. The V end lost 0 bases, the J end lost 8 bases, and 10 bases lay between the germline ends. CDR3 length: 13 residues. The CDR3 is CASSLANYQGYTF. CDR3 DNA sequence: TGTGCCAGCAGCTTAGCGAACTATCAGGGCTACACCTTC.

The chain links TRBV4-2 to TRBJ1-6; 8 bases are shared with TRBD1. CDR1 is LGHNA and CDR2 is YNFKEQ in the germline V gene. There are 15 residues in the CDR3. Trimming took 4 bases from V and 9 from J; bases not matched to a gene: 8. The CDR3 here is CASSPLRDRSSPLHF. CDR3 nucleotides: TGTGCCAGCAGCCCACTCCGGGACAGGAGTTCACCCCTCCACTTT.

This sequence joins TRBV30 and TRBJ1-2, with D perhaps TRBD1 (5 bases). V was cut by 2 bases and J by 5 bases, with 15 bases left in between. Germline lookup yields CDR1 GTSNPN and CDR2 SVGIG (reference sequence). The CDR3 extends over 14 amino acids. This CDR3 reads CAWSFAGGSYGYTF. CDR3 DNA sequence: TGTGCCTGGAGTTTCGCTGGGGGATCTTATGGCTACACCTTC.

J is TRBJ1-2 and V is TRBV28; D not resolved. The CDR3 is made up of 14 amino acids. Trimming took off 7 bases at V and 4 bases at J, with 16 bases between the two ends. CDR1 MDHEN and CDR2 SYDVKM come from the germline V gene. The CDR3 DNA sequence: TGTGCCAGCATACCGGCGGGTGTGAGCTATGGCTACACCTTC. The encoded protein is CASIPAGVSYGYTF.

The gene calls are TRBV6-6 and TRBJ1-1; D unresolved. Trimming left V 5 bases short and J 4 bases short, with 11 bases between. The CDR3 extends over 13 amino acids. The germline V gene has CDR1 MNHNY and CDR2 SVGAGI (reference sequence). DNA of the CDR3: TGTGCCAGCAGTCCCTCCGGAGGCACTGAAGCTTTCTTT. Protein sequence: CASSPSGGTEAFF.

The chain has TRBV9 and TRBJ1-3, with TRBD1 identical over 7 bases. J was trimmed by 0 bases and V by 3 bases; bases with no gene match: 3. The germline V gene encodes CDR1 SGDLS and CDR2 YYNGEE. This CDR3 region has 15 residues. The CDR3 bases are TGTGCCAGCAGCGCGACAGGGCTCTCTGGAAACACCATATATTTT. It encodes CASSATGLSGNTIYF. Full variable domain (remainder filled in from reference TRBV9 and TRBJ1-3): DSGVTQTPKHLITATGQRVTLRCSPRSGDLSVYWYQQSLDQGLQFLIQYYNGEERAKGNILERFSAQQFPDLHSELNLSSLELGDSALYFCASSATGLSGNTIYFGEGSWLTVV.

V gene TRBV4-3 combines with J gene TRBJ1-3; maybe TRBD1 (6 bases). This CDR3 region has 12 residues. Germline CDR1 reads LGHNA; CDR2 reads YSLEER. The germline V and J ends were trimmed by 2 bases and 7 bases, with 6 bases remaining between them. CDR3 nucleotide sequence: TGCGCCAGCAGCCAAACAGGGAACACCATATATTTT. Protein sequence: CASSQTGNTIYF.